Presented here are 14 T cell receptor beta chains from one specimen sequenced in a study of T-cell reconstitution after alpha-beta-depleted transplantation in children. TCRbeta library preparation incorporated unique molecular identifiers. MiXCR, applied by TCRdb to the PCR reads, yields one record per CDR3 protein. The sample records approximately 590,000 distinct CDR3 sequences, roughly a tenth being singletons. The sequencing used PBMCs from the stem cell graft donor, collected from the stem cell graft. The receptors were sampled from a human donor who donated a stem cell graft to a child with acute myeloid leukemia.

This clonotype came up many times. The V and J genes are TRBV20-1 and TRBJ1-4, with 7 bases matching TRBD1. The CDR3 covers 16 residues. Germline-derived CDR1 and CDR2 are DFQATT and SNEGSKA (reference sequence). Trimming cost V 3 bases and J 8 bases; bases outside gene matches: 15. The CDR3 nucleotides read TGCAGTGCTAGGGTCCCGGGACAGACTGCGGAAGAAAAACTGTTTTTT. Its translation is CSARVPGQTAEEKLFF.

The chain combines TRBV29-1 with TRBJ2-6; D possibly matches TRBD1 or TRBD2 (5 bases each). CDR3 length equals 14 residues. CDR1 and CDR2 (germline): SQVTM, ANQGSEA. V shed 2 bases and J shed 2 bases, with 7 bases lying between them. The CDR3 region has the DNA TGCAGCGTTGAAATGGGGGCTGGGGCCAACGTCCTGACTTTC. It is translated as CSVEMGAGANVLTF.

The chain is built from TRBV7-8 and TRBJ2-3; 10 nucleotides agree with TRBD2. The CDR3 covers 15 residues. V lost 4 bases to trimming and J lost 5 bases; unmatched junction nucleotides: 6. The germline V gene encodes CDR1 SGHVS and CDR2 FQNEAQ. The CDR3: CASSWLAGVLDTQYF. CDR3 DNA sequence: TGTGCCAGCAGCTGGCTAGCGGGAGTTCTAGATACGCAGTATTTT. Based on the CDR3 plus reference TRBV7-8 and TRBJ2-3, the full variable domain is GAGVSQSPRYKVAKRGQDVALRCDPISGHVSLFWYQQALGQGPEFLTYFQNEAQLDKSGLPSDRFFAERPEGSVSTLKIQRTQQEDSAVYLCASSWLAGVLDTQYFGPGTRLTVL.

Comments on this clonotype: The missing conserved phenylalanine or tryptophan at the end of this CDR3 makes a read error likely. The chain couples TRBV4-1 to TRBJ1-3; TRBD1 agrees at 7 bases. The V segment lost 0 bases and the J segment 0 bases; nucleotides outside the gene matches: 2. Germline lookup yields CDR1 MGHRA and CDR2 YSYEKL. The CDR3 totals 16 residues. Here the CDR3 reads CASSQEGQVSGNTIYS. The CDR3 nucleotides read TGCGCCAGCAGCCAAGAAGGACAGGTCTCTGGAAACACCATATATTCT.

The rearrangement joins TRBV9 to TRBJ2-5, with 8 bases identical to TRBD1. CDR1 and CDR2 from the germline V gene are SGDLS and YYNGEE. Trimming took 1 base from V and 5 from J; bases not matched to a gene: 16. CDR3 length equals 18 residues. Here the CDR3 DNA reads TGTGCCAGCAGCGTAACTGGTCGCATCGTAACAGGGGGGGAGACCCAGTACTTC. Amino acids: CASSVTGRIVTGGETQYF.

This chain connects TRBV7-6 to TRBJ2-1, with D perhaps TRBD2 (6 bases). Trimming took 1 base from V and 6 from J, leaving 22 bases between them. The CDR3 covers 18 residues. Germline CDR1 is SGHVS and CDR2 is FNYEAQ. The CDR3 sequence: CASSLGPPGLANVNEQFF. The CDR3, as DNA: TGTGCCAGCAGCTTAGGACCCCCGGGACTGGCGAATGTCAATGAGCAGTTCTTC.

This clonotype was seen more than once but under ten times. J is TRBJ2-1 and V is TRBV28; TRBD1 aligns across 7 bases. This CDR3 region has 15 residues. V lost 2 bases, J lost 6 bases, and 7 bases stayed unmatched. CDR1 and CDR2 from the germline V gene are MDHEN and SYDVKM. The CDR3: CASSLRGPKFNEQFF. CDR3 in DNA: TGTGCCAGCAGTTTAAGGGGGCCGAAATTCAATGAGCAGTTCTTC. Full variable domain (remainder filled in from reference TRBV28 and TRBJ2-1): DVKVTQSSRYLVKRTGEKVFLECVQDMDHENMFWYRQDPGLGLRLIYFSYDVKMKEKGDIPEGYSVSREKKERFSLILESASTNQTSMYLCASSLRGPKFNEQFFGPGTRLTVL.

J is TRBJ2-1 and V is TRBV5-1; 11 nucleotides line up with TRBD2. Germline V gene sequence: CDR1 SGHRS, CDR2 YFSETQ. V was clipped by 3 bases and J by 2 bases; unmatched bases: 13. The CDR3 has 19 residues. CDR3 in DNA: TGCGCCAGCAGCTCCTCCGGGACTAGCGGAACTAACCCCTACAATGAGCAGTTCTTC. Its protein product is CASSSSGTSGTNPYNEQFF.

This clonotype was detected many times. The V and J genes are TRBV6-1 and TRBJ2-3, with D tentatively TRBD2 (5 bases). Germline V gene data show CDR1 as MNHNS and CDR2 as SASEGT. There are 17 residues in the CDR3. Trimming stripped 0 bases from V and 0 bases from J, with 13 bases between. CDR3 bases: TGTGCCAGCAGTGAAGCGCGGCTAGCTGATAGCACAGATACGCAGTATTTT. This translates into CASSEARLADSTDTQYF.

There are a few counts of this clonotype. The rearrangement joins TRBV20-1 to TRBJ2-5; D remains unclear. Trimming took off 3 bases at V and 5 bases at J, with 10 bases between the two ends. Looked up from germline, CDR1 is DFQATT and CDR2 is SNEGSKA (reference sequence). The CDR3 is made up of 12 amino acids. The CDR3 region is CSARDLGETQYF. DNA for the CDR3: TGCAGTGCTAGGGATCTAGGGGAGACCCAGTACTTC.

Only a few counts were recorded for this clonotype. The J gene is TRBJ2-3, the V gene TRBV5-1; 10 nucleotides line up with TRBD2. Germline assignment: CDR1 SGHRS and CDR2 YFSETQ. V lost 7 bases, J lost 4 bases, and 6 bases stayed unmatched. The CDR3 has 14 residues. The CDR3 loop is CASWSGRGPDTQYF. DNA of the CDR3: TGCGCCAGCTGGAGCGGGAGGGGTCCAGATACGCAGTATTTT.

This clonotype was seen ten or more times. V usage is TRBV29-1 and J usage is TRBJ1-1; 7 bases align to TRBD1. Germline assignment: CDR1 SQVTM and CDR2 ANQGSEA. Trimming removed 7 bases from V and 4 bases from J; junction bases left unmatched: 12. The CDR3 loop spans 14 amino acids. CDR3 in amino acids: CSASSGGIGTEAFF. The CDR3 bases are TGCAGCGCAAGCTCAGGGGGTATCGGCACTGAAGCTTTCTTT.

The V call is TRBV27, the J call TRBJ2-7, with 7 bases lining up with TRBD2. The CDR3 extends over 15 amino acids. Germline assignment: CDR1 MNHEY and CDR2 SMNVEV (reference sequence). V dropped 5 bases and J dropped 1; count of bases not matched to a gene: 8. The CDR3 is CASSGSLAGSYEQYF. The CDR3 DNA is TGTGCCAGCAGTGGGTCGTTAGCGGGTTCCTACGAGCAGTACTTC.

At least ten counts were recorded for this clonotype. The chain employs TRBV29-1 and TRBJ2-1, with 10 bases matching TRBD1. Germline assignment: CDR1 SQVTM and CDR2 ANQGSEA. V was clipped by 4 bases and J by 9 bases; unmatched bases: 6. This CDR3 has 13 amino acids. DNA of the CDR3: TGCAGCGTTGTCGGGACAGGGGTCGGTGAGCAGTTCTTC. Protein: CSVVGTGVGEQFF.